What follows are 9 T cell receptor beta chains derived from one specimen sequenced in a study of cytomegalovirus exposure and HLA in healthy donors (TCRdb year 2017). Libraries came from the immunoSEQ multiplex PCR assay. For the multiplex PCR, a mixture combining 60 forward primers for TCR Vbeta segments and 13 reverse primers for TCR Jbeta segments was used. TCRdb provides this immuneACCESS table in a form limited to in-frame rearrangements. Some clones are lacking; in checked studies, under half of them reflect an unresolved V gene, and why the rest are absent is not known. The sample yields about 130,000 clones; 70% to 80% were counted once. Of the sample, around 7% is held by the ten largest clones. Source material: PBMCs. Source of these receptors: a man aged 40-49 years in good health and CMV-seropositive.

Here the CDR3 reads CASGRDRGDTQYF. CDR3 coding DNA: TGTGCCAGTGGCCGGGACAGAGGAGATACGCAGTATTTT. V and J are TRBV19 and TRBJ2-3; TRBD1 matches at 7 bases. This CDR3 is built from 13 residues. The ends lost 8 bases at V and 5 bases at J; junction bases unmatched: 7. CDR1 is LNHDA, CDR2 SQIVND, per germline (reference sequence).

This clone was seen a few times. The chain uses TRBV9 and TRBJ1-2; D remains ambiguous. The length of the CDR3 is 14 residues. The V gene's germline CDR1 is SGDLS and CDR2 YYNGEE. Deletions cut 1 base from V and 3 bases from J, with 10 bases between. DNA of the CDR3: TGTGCCAGCAGCGTAAGCACCATGGACTATGGCTACACCTTC. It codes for CASSVSTMDYGYTF.

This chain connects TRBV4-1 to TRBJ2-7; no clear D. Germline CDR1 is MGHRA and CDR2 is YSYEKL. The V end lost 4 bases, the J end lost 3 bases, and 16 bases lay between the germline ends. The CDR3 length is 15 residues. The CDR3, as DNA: TGCGCCAGCAGCCGGCTGACTCGCTCCGACTACGAGCAGTACTTC. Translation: CASSRLTRSDYEQYF.

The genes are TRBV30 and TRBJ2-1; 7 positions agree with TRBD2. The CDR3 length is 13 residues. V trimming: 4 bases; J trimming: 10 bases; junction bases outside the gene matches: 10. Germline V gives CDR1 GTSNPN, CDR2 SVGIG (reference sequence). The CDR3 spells CAWNTGTTGEQFF. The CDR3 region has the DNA TGTGCCTGGAACACCGGGACTACTGGGGAGCAGTTCTTC.

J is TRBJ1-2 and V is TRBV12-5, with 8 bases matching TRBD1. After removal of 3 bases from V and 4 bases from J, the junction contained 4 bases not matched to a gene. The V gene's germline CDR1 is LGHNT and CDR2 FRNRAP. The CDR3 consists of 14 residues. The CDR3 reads CASGLQGGLYGYTF. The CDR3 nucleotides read TGTGCTAGTGGTTTACAGGGGGGTCTCTATGGCTACACCTTC.

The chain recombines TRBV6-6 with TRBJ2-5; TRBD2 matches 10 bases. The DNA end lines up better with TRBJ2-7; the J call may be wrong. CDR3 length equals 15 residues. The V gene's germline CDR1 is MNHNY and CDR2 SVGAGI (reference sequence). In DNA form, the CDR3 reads TGTGCCAGCAGTTACACCGGGACTAGCGCTTACGAGCAGTACTTC. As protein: CASSYTGTSAYEQYF.

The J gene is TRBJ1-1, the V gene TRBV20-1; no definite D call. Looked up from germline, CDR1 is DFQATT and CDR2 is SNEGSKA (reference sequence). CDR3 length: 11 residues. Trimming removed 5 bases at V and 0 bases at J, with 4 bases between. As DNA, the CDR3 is TGCAGTGCTTTAATGAACACTGAAGCTTTCTTT. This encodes CSALMNTEAFF.

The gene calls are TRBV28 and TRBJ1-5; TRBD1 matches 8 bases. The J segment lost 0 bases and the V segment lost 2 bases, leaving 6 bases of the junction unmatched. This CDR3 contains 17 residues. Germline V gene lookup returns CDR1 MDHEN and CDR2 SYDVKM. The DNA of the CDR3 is TGTGCCAGCAGTTTAGTAGGAGGACAGGGTAGCAATCAGCCCCAGCATTTT. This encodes CASSLVGGQGSNQPQHF.

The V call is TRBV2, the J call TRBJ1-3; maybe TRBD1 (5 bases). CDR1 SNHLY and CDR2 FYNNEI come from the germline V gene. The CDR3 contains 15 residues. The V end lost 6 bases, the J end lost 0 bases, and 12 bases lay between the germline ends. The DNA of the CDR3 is TGTGCCAGCAGGGAGGGACGGAGCTCTGGAAACACCATATATTTT. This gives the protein CASREGRSSGNTIYF.